This TCR beta chain was sequenced during a study of blood T cell repertoires in COVID-19. On the study more broadly: Samples representing acute and convalescent COVID-19 were sourced from the United States, Italy and Spain. Sources were T cells, B-cell-depleted T cells, or PBMCs; the material itself was cDNA or gDNA.

Original handling: Estimated nucleated cell counts came from reference gene primer amplification. Assay: immunoSEQ multiplex PCR; the TCRdb copy retains only in-frame clones and omits some. V, J and clone size reflect that table, while D and trimming were determined from the DNA. This sample has roughly 68,000 clones; 85% occur once, and the top ten carry 20% to 25%. The TCR comes from a man in his forties or fifties with acute or convalescent COVID-19. Sequencing input: peripheral blood.

DNA for the CDR3: TGTGCCAGCAGCCAAGAACGGACAGGGGTTGGGGCCAACGTCCTGACTTTC. Translating gives CASSQERTGVGANVLTF. This chain links TRBV3-1 (or the pseudogene TRBV3-2) with TRBJ2-6; 9 nucleotides line up with TRBD1. The CDR3 totals 17 residues. Germline values: CDR1 LGHDT, CDR2 YNNKEL (reference sequence). After removal of 0 bases from V and 3 bases from J, the junction contained 3 bases not matched to a gene.